The present T cell receptor beta chain was sequenced within a study of T cell responses to AZD1222 COVID-19 vaccine. Findings of the study overall: With dominance at 160-218 and 743-854, vaccine-associated CD4 TCRs spanned spike. Unmutated variant regions are reportedly the target of nearly half of TCRs that are spike-specific.

Points on this clone: Its antigen is currently unknown.

Doses given second, at about 4 or about 12 weeks, were pooled. This CDR3 is 14 amino acids long. The trim removed 11 bases at V and 4 bases at J, leaving 10 bases unmatched. Germline V gene lookup returns CDR1 LNHDA and CDR2 SQIVND (reference sequence). Sequencing was performed with immunoSEQ multiplex PCR; in TCRdb, only in-frame clones are kept and a portion is missing. The table includes 150,000 to 200,000 clones, more than 70% detected once. The starting material was peripheral blood, obtained 28 days after the second AZD1222 dose. The TCR originated in an adult who received the AZD1222 COVID-19 vaccine. The rearrangement links TRBV19 to TRBJ2-2, with 7 nucleotides matching TRBD2. This chain's CDR3 is CAAHRGVGTGELFF. In DNA form, the CDR3 reads TGTGCCGCCCATCGGGGGGTGGGCACCGGGGAGCTGTTTTTT.